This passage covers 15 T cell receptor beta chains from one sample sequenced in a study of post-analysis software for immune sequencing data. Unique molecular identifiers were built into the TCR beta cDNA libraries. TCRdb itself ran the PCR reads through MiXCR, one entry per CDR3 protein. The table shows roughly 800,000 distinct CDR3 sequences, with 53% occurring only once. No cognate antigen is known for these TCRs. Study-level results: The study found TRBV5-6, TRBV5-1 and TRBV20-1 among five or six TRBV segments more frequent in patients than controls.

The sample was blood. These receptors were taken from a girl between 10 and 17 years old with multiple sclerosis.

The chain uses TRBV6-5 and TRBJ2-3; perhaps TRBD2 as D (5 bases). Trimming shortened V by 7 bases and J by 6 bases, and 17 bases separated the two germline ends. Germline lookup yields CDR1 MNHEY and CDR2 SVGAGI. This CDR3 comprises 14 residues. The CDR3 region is CASNDPETGDTQYF. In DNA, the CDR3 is TGTGCCAGCAACGATCCCGAGACGGGGGATACGCAGTATTTT.

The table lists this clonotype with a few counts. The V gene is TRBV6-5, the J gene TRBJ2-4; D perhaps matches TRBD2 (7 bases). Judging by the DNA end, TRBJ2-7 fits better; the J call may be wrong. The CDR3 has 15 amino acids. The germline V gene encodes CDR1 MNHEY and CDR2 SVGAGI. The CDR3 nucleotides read TGTGCCAGCAGAAGAGGGGGGGGAGGGCCTTACGAGCAGTACTTC. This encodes CASRRGGGGPYEQYF.

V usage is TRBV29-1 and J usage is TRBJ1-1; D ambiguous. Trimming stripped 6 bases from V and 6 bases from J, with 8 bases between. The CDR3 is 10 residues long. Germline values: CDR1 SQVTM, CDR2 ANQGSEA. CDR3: CSVQDAEAFF. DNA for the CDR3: TGCAGCGTCCAGGACGCTGAAGCTTTCTTT.

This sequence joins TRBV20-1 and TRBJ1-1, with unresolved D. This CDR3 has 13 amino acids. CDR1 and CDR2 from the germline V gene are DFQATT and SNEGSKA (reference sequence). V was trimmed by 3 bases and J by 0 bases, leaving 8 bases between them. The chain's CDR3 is CSARVGMNTEAFF. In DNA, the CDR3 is TGCAGTGCTAGGGTTGGGATGAACACTGAAGCTTTCTTT.

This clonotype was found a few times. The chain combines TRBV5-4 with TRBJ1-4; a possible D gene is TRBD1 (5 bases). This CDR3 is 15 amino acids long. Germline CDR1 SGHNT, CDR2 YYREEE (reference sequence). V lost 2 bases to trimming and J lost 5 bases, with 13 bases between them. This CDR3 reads CASSLEGRTNEKLFF. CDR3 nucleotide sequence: TGTGCCAGCAGCTTAGAAGGCAGGACAAATGAAAAACTGTTTTTT.

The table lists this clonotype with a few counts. The CDR3 protein is CASTRTGVQQVGEQYF. The CDR3 nucleotides are TGTGCCAGCACAAGGACAGGGGTCCAGCAAGTGGGCGAGCAGTACTTC. The chain links TRBV7-9 to TRBJ2-7, with TRBD1 matching 9 bases. This CDR3 contains 16 residues. Germline CDR1 is SEHNR and CDR2 is FQNEAQ (reference sequence). With 7 bases clipped from V and 6 bases from J, the junction kept 16 bases outside the gene matches.

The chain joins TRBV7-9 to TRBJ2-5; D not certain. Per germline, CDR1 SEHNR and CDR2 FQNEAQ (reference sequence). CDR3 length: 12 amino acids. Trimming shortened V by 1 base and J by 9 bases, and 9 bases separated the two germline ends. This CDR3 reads CASSLEELPQYF. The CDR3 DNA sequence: TGTGCCAGCAGCTTAGAGGAGCTACCCCAGTACTTC.

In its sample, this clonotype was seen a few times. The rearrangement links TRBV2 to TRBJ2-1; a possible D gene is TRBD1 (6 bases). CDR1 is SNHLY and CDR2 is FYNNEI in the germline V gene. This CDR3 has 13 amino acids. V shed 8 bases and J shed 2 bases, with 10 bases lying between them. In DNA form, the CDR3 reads TGTGCCAGCGTAGGGGGAACCTACAATGAGCAGTTCTTC. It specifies CASVGGTYNEQFF.

The CDR3 protein is CASSQRVYEQFF. The CDR3 bases are TGTGCCAGCAGTCAGAGGGTCTATGAGCAGTTCTTC. The genes are TRBV3-1 and TRBJ2-1; a weak D match, TRBD2 (5 bases). V was cut by 6 bases and J by 8 bases, with 11 bases left in between. From germline, CDR1 is LGHDT and CDR2 YNNKEL (reference sequence). The CDR3 spans 12 residues.

CDR3 sequence reads: CASSLRVTSANYEQYF. In DNA, the CDR3 is TGCGCCAGCAGCCTCCGGGTGACTAGCGCCAACTACGAGCAGTACTTC. The chain recombines TRBV5-1 with TRBJ2-7, with 8 bases that match TRBD2. This CDR3 is built from 16 residues. From germline, CDR1 is SGHRS and CDR2 YFSETQ. With V trimmed by 4 bases and J by 3 bases, 12 bases remained unmatched.

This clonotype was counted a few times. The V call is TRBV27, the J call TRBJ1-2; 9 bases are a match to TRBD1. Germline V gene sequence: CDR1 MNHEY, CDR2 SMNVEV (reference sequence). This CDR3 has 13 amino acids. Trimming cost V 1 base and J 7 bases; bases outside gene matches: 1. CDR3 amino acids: CASSLLGQGGYTF. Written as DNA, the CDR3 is TGTGCCAGCAGTTTATTGGGACAGGGTGGCTACACCTTC.

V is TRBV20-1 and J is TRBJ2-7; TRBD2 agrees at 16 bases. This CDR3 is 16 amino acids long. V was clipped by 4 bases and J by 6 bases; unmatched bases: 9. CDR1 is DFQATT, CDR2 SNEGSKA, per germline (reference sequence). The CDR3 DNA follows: TGCAGTGCTAAAAAAGGGACTAGCGGGAGGGTAGGCGAGCAGTACTTC. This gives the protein CSAKKGTSGRVGEQYF.

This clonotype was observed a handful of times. The CDR3: CASSWTEHYEQYF. DNA of the CDR3: TGTGCCAGCAGCTGGACAGAGCACTACGAGCAGTACTTC. The genes are TRBV12-3 or TRBV12-4 and TRBJ2-7; D possibly corresponds to TRBD1 (6 bases). V lost 6 bases and J lost 3, with 12 bases in between. The CDR3 covers 13 residues.

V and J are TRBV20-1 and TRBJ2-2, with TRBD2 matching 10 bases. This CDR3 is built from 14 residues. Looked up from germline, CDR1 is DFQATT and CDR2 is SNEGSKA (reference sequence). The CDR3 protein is CNQRGGANTGELFF. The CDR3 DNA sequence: TGCAACCAGCGGGGGGGCGCGAACACCGGGGAGCTGTTTTTT.

The CDR3 DNA reads as TGTGCCAGCAGTAGGGGGGGGACAGGCTTCTACAATGAGCAGTTCTTC. Residues: CASSRGGTGFYNEQFF. The V and J genes are TRBV6-2 or TRBV6-3 and TRBJ2-1, with a weak D call TRBD1 (8 bases). Germline V CDR1 and CDR2: MNHEY, SVGEGT. Trimming cost V 5 bases and J 3 bases, with 17 bases left between them. CDR3 length equals 16 residues.